This T cell receptor beta chain was profiled in a study of cytomegalovirus exposure and HLA in healthy donors. General study results and limits: As was reported, the classifier diagnosed cytomegalovirus status with high specificity and sensitivity.

PCR amplification relied on 60 Vbeta primers (plus 13 Jbeta primers). Some clones are missing from TCRdb's copy, which holds only in-frame ones; the method was immunoSEQ multiplex PCR. This table holds approximately 170,000 clones, 60% to 85% found once. The sample holds a few counts of this clone. Its target is unknown. The specimen was PBMCs. This sequence was found in a female donor in good health and CMV-seronegative.

The CDR3: CASSFLTGRETQYF. The CDR3 nucleotides are TGTGCCAGCAGCTTTCTGACAGGGAGAGAGACCCAGTACTTC. The chain employs TRBV7-8 and TRBJ2-5; the match to TRBD1 covers 7 bases. V was pared by 3 bases and J by 4 bases, with 5 bases of the junction left unmatched. The CDR3 has 14 amino acids. Germline V gene data show CDR1 as SGHVS and CDR2 as FQNEAQ.